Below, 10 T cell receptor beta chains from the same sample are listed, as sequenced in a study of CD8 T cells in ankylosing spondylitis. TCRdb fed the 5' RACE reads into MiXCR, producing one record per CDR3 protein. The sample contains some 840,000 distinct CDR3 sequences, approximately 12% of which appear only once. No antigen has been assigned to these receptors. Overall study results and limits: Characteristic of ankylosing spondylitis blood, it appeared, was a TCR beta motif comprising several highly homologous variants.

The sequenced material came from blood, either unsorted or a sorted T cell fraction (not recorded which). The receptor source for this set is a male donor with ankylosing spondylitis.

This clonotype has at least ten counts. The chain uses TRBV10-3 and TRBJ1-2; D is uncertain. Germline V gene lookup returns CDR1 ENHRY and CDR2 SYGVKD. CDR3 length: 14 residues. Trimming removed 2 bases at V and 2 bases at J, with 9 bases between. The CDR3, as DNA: TGTGCCATCAGTGAGGGCGGCAGAAACTATGGCTACACCTTC. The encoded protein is CAISEGGRNYGYTF.

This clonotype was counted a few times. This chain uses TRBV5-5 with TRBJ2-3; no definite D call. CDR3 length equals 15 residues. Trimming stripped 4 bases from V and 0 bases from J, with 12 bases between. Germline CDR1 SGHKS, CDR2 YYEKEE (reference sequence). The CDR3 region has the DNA TGTGCCAGCAGCATCCCGCCGTCTAGCACAGATACGCAGTATTTT. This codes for CASSIPPSSTDTQYF.

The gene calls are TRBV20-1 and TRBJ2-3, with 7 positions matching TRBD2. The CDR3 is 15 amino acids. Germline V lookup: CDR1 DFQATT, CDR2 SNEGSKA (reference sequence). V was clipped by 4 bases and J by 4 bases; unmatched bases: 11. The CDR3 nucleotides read TGCAGTGCTACGAGACCTAGCGGAAATGCAGATACGCAGTATTTT. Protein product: CSATRPSGNADTQYF.

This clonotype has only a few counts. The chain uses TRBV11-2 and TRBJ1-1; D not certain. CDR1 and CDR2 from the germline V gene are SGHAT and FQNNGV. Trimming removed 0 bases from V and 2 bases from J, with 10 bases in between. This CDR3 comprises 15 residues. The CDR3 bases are TGTGCCAGCAGCTTAGAAAGCCCATATAACACTGAAGCTTTCTTT. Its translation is CASSLESPYNTEAFF. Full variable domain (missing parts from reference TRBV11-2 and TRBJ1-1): EAGVAQSPRYKIIEKRQSVAFWCNPISGHATLYWYQQILGQGPKLLIQFQNNGVVDDSQLPKDRFSAERLKGVDSTLKIQPAKLEDSAVYLCASSLESPYNTEAFFGQGTRLTVV.

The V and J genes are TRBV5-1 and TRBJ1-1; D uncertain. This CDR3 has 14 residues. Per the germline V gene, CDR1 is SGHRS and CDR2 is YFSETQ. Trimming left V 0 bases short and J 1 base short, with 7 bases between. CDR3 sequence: CASSLAYANTEAFF. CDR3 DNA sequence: TGCGCCAGCAGCTTGGCGTACGCGAACACTGAAGCTTTCTTT.

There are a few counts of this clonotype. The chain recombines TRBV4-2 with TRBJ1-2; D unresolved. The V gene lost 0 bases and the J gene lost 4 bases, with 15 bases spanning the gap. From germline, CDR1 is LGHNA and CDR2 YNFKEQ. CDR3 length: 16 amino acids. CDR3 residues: CASSQDRALGIYGYTF. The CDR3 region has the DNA TGTGCCAGCAGCCAAGATAGGGCCCTAGGGATCTATGGCTACACCTTC.

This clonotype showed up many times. CDR3 amino acids: CSARDRDSYNEQFF. CDR3 nucleotide sequence: TGCAGTGCTAGAGATCGGGACAGCTACAATGAGCAGTTCTTC. The V and J genes are TRBV20-1 and TRBJ2-1, with 7 bases identical to TRBD1. CDR3 size: 14 residues. Germline lookup yields CDR1 DFQATT and CDR2 SNEGSKA (reference sequence). V lost 0 bases to trimming and J lost 3 bases; unmatched junction nucleotides: 2.

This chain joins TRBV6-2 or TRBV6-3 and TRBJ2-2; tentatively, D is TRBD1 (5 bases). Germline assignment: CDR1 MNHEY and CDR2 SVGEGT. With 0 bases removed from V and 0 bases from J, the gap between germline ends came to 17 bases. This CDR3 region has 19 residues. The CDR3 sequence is CASSYSFLDSPTNTGELFF. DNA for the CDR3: TGTGCCAGCAGTTACTCGTTTCTTGACAGCCCCACGAACACCGGGGAGCTGTTTTTT.

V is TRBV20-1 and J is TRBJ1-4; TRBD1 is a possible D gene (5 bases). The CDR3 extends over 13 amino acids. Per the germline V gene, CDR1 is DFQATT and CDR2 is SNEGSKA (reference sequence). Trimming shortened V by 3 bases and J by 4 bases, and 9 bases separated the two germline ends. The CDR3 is CSASTGDNEKLFF. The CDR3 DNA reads TGCAGTGCTAGTACGGGGGATAATGAAAAACTGTTTTTT.

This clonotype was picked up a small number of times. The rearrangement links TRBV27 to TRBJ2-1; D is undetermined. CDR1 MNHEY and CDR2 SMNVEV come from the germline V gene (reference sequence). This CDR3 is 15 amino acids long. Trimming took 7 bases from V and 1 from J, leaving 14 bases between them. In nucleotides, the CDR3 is TGTGCCAGCACAGTAAACGGGCCTTCCTACAATGAGCAGTTCTTC. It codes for CASTVNGPSYNEQFF.